The subject of this entry is one T cell receptor beta chain. There is no known antigen for this receptor. Base qualities were left out, and no much larger clone turns up one base away. This specimen comes from a study of blood T cell repertoires in COVID-19 (TCRdb year 2020). For the study in its entirety: The collaborator samples originated in the United States, Italy and Spain and spanned the acute and convalescent phases of COVID-19. The prospective study material was composed of cDNA or gDNA derived from T cells, B-cell-depleted T cells, or PBMCs. Subjects who had been exposed to COVID-19, were actively infected with it, or had recovered from it provided the deeply sampled blood TCRbeta repertoires that made up the dataset. The repertoires were released in a freely available public database meant as a resource for research on the immune response to SARS-CoV-2. Samples were obtained from the ongoing ImmuneRACE study (first 160 participants) and from roughly 1,300 subjects provided by 6 global collaborators. A de-identified subject ID, COVID-19 status, age in years and sex were almost always included in the sample metadata. HLA class I and class II types, where available, came from metadata supplied by the sample provider rather than from assay-based typing.

Study-level results and caveats: How much clinical and demographic metadata was included differed by source and by participant, and the metadata was provided uncurated.

The immunoSEQ Assay, a bias-controlled multiplex PCR, was used to amplify TCRbeta CDR3 regions from genomic DNA. In the paper's pipeline: The number of nucleated cells in each sample was estimated from the amplification of reference gene primers within the assay. To quantify the absolute abundance of each unique TCRbeta CDR3 rearrangement, sequence reads were collapsed and filtered. Productive Simpson clonality was computed per sample as the square root of Simpson's diversity index over productive rearrangements. TCRdb holds this immuneACCESS table with in-frame rearrangements only. Some clones are missing; in checked studies, unresolved V genes explain under half, and the rest has no known cause. V and J calls and clone size are copied from that table; D and trimming were computed from the DNA. The sample data list over 200,000 clones, and 85% to 90% of these were observed just once. The top ten constitute 0.9% to 1% of the sample.

A second Seattle source provided samples from volunteer blood donors who had recovered from COVID-19. Whole blood was collected in K2EDTA tubes by collaborating institutions according to the institutions' own protocols. For TCRbeta analysis, collaborators shipped samples in one of three forms: frozen whole blood, isolated PBMCs, or DNA extracted from either of those sample types. The CDR3 runs 11 amino acids, cysteine and phenylalanine included. The DNA shown is the 33-base CDR3, in frame from base 1. The origin of this receptor is a woman aged 40 to 55 who had recovered from COVID-19. The sequenced sample consisted of peripheral blood. Recombination connected TRBV21-1 to TRBJ1-4. TRBV21-1 is annotated as a pseudogene. The CDR3 has the sequence CRPPSGEKLFF. The DNA reads TGTCGGCCTCCCAGCGGTGAAAAACTGTTTTTT.